These 26 T cell receptor beta chains were sequenced from one sample in a study of T cell responses to AZD1222 COVID-19 vaccine. Only in-frame clones appear in the TCRdb table, and some are missing; sequencing was by immunoSEQ multiplex PCR. Of around 99,000 clones in the sample, more than 70% are singletons; the top ten hold 4% to 5.5%. Material: peripheral blood, obtained 28 days after the second AZD1222 dose. The receptors were sampled from an adult who received the AZD1222 COVID-19 vaccine.

The table lists this clone with a count of one. V is TRBV12-5 and J is TRBJ1-3; D remains unclear. The V gene lost 0 bases and the J gene lost 8 bases, with 14 bases spanning the gap. CDR3 size: 15 residues. Looked up from germline, CDR1 is LGHNT and CDR2 is FRNRAP. The CDR3 DNA follows: TGTGCTAGTGGTTTGGTACTCGGGGTGTTGGACACCATATATTTT. Translated, it gives CASGLVLGVLDTIYF.

The chain carries TRBV30 and TRBJ1-1; the D is unclear. V was clipped by 5 bases and J by 3 bases, with 7 bases between them. The CDR3 extends over 11 amino acids. The germline CDR1 and CDR2 sequences are GTSNPN and SVGIG (reference sequence). The CDR3 region has the DNA TGTGCCTGGGCCAAGTACACTGAAGCTTTCTTT. It is translated as CAWAKYTEAFF. The variable domain in full, with the rest retrieved from reference TRBV30 and TRBJ1-1, is SQTIHQWPATLVQPVGSPLSLECTVEGTSNPNLYWYRQAAGRGLQLLFYSVGIGQISSEVPQNLSASRPQDRQFILSSKKLLLSDSGFYLCAWAKYTEAFFGQGTRLTVV.

The V call is TRBV4-3, the J call TRBJ2-7; 7 bases are shared with TRBD1. V shed 3 bases and J 0 bases; nucleotides not matched to a gene: 2. The CDR3 has 14 residues. Germline V gene data show CDR1 as LGHNA and CDR2 as YSLEER. This CDR3 reads CASSQDRSSYEQYF. DNA of the CDR3: TGCGCCAGCAGCCAGGACAGGTCCTCCTACGAGCAGTACTTC.

The rearrangement links TRBV7-2 to TRBJ1-6; 7 nucleotides align to TRBD1. The germline CDR1 and CDR2 sequences are SGHTA and FQGNSA. With 4 bases clipped from V and 4 bases from J, the junction kept 4 bases outside the gene matches. The CDR3 is 15 amino acids. The CDR3 region has the DNA TGTGCCAGCAGCTCCCAGGGGGGATATAATTCACCCCTCCACTTT. This translates into CASSSQGGYNSPLHF.

CDR3 in amino acids: CASRRTGDSSYEQYF. The CDR3 region has the DNA TGTGCCAGCAGGAGGACAGGGGATAGCTCCTACGAGCAGTACTTC. V is TRBV28 and J is TRBJ2-7; 9 bases map to TRBD1. Looked up from germline, CDR1 is MDHEN and CDR2 is SYDVKM. V gave up 6 bases and J gave up 0 bases; unmatched junction bases: 6. The CDR3 totals 15 residues. Filled out from reference TRBV28 and TRBJ2-7, the complete variable domain reads DVKVTQSSRYLVKRTGEKVFLECVQDMDHENMFWYRQDPGLGLRLIYFSYDVKMKEKGDIPEGYSVSREKKERFSLILESASTNQTSMYLCASRRTGDSSYEQYFGPGTRLTVT.

The gene calls are TRBV5-1 and TRBJ2-7, with TRBD1 matching 7 bases. With V trimmed by 3 bases and J by 2 bases, 8 bases remained unmatched. The CDR3 covers 15 residues. The germline CDR1 and CDR2 sequences are SGHRS and YFSETQ. This chain's CDR3 is CASSSTGQPTYEQYF. Written as DNA, the CDR3 is TGCGCCAGCAGCTCCACGGGACAGCCAACCTACGAGCAGTACTTC.

This chain's CDR3 is CAISPGTGSNQPQHF. The CDR3 DNA reads as TGTGCCATCAGTCCCGGGACAGGGAGCAATCAGCCCCAGCATTTT. The chain joins TRBV10-3 to TRBJ1-5; 9 bases are a match to TRBD1. The CDR3 is made up of 15 amino acids. V was pared by 5 bases and J by 1 base, with 3 bases of the junction left unmatched. CDR1 ENHRY and CDR2 SYGVKD come from the germline V gene.

The chain combines TRBV7-6 with TRBJ2-1; 8 bases agree with TRBD2. Germline CDR1 and CDR2: SGHVS and FNYEAQ. Germline trimming cut 5 bases from V and 5 bases from J; bases unmatched to any gene: 11. The CDR3 totals 16 residues. The CDR3 reads CASSPKGLGINNEQFF. CDR3 sequence (DNA): TGTGCCAGCAGCCCGAAGGGACTAGGGATCAACAATGAGCAGTTCTTC.

Comments on this clone: A much larger clone lies one base from this, so it may be a read error. The chain employs TRBV5-8 and TRBJ2-7, with D unresolved. Trimming cost V 4 bases and J 0 bases, with 2 bases left between them. The CDR3 totals 11 residues. Germline CDR1 is SGHTS and CDR2 is YDEGEE. In DNA form, the CDR3 reads TGTGCCAGCAGCGCCTCCTACGAGCAGTACTTC. Its translation: CASSASYEQYF. Variable domain in full (rest from reference TRBV5-8 and TRBJ2-7): EAGVTQSPTHLIKTRGQQATLRCSPISGHTSVYWYQQALGLGLQFLLWYDEGEERNRGNFPPRFSGRQFPNYSSELNVNALELEDSALYLCASSASYEQYFGPGTRLTVT.

This chain uses TRBV30 with TRBJ2-3; 9 nucleotides line up with TRBD2. V dropped 5 bases and J dropped 6; count of bases not matched to a gene: 12. This CDR3 comprises 15 residues. The germline gives CDR1 GTSNPN, CDR2 SVGIG (reference sequence). The CDR3 region is CAWSGTSSVVDTQYF. CDR3 nucleotides: TGTGCCTGGTCCGGGACTAGCTCGGTTGTGGATACGCAGTATTTT.

The V and J genes are TRBV12-5 and TRBJ2-2; D not resolved. In germline, CDR1 is LGHNT, CDR2 FRNRAP. The CDR3 has 15 amino acids. V lost 3 bases and J 5 bases, leaving 13 bases between the germline ends. In DNA, the CDR3 is TGTGCTAGTGGTTTTACGAGCACCAAAACCGGGGAGCTGTTTTTT. Translation gives CASGFTSTKTGELFF.

This chain links TRBV7-6 with TRBJ2-3, with D perhaps matching TRBD1 or TRBD2 (5 bases each). Between the trimmed V and J ends, which lost 4 bases and 1 base, there was a span of 12 bases. The CDR3 consists of 15 residues. Germline V CDR1 and CDR2: SGHVS, FNYEAQ. This chain's CDR3 is CASSSTGTGTDTQYF. The CDR3 DNA sequence: TGTGCCAGCAGCTCCACCGGGACGGGCACAGATACGCAGTATTTT. The entire variable domain, with the rest obtained from reference TRBV7-6 and TRBJ2-3, is as follows: GAGVSQSPRYKVTKRGQDVALRCDPISGHVSLYWYRQALGQGPEFLTYFNYEAQQDKSGLPNDRFSAERPEGSISTLTIQRTEQRDSAMYRCASSSTGTGTDTQYFGPGTRLTVL.

J is TRBJ1-6 and V is TRBV19, with no clear D. The germline V gene has CDR1 LNHDA and CDR2 SQIVND (reference sequence). V lost 6 bases and J 4 bases, leaving 10 bases between the germline ends. This CDR3 has 14 amino acids. The CDR3: CASSLGRYNSPLHF. For the CDR3, the DNA is TGTGCCAGTAGCCTAGGACGGTATAATTCACCCCTCCACTTT. The whole variable domain, filled in from reference TRBV19 and TRBJ1-6, reads DGGITQSPKYLFRKEGQNVTLSCEQNLNHDAMYWYRQDPGQGLRLIYYSQIVNDFQKGDIAEGYSVSREKKESFPLTVTSAQKNPTAFYLCASSLGRYNSPLHFGNGTRLTVT.

This clone appeared once. The chain uses TRBV7-6 and TRBJ2-1, with D possibly matching TRBD2 (7 bases). The CDR3 has 17 residues. V was cut by 3 bases and J by 4 bases, with 19 bases left in between. Germline V gives CDR1 SGHVS, CDR2 FNYEAQ. CDR3 amino acids: CASSLYSRGGGYNEQFF. DNA of the CDR3: TGTGCCAGCAGCTTGTATAGCAGGGGAGGGGGTTACAATGAGCAGTTCTTC. The entire variable domain, with the rest obtained from reference TRBV7-6 and TRBJ2-1, is as follows: GAGVSQSPRYKVTKRGQDVALRCDPISGHVSLYWYRQALGQGPEFLTYFNYEAQQDKSGLPNDRFSAERPEGSISTLTIQRTEQRDSAMYRCASSLYSRGGGYNEQFFGPGTRLTVL.

The chain recombines TRBV7-9 with TRBJ2-1, with D uncertain. This CDR3 region has 14 residues. In germline, CDR1 is SEHNR, CDR2 FQNEAQ (reference sequence). Trimming removed 5 bases from V and 0 bases from J, with 8 bases in between. This CDR3 is CASSVESSYNEQFF. The DNA of the CDR3 is TGTGCCAGCAGCGTAGAGAGCTCCTACAATGAGCAGTTCTTC.

The rearrangement joins TRBV5-1 to TRBJ1-2; D remains unclear. The ends were cut back, 0 bases at V and 6 bases at J, with 9 bases in the middle. The V gene's germline CDR1 is SGHRS and CDR2 YFSETQ. The CDR3 consists of 13 residues. The CDR3 spells CASSLGQANGYTF. In nucleotides, the CDR3 is TGCGCCAGCAGCTTGGGGCAGGCAAATGGCTACACCTTC. The whole variable domain, remainder taken from reference TRBV5-1 and TRBJ1-2, is KAGVTQTPRYLIKTRGQQVTLSCSPISGHRSVSWYQQTPGQGLQFLFEYFSETQRNKGNFPGRFSGRQFSNSRSEMNVSTLELGDSALYLCASSLGQANGYTFGSGTRLTVV.

In DNA, the CDR3 is TGTGCCAGCAGCTCGGGACTAGCGGGAGGGACAGATACGCAGTATTTT. It translates to CASSSGLAGGTDTQYF. The V gene is TRBV5-8, the J gene TRBJ2-3, with 16 bases identical to TRBD2. Per germline, CDR1 SGHTS and CDR2 YDEGEE. Germline trimming cut 3 bases from V and 3 bases from J; bases unmatched to any gene: 1. The length of the CDR3 is 16 residues.

In DNA, the CDR3 is TGCAGCGTTGAATTCCAGCGGGAGATTGTGGAGACCCAGTACTTC. This encodes CSVEFQREIVETQYF. This chain links TRBV29-1 with TRBJ2-5, with TRBD2 matching over 8 bases. Germline CDR1 is SQVTM and CDR2 is ANQGSEA. This CDR3 has 15 amino acids. V was pared by 2 bases and J by 5 bases, with 10 bases of the junction left unmatched.

The chain carries TRBV30 and TRBJ2-5; TRBD1 might be the D (5 bases). From germline, CDR1 is GTSNPN and CDR2 SVGIG (reference sequence). Trimming removed 2 bases from V and 1 base from J, with 14 bases in between. CDR3 length equals 15 residues. The CDR3 loop reads CAWSLKGWAQETQYF. The DNA of the CDR3 is TGTGCCTGGAGTCTGAAGGGGTGGGCCCAAGAGACCCAGTACTTC. The full variable domain, its missing parts supplied by reference TRBV30 and TRBJ2-5, is SQTIHQWPATLVQPVGSPLSLECTVEGTSNPNLYWYRQAAGRGLQLLFYSVGIGQISSEVPQNLSASRPQDRQFILSSKKLLLSDSGFYLCAWSLKGWAQETQYFGPGTRLLVL.

This clone was observed a few times. This chain joins TRBV25-1 and TRBJ1-2, with a possible D match to TRBD1 (6 bases). CDR3 length equals 13 residues. The ends were cut back, 3 bases at V and 4 bases at J, with 9 bases in the middle. In germline, CDR1 is MGHDK, CDR2 SYGVNS. CDR3 region: CASSEGRGYGYTF. CDR3 coding DNA: TGTGCCAGCAGTGAGGGCAGGGGCTATGGCTACACCTTC.

The V and J genes are TRBV5-1 and TRBJ2-6; D not resolved. The germline V gene encodes CDR1 SGHRS and CDR2 YFSETQ. The CDR3 loop spans 15 amino acids. V was trimmed by 6 bases and J by 0 bases, leaving 10 bases between them. The CDR3 region has the DNA TGCGCCAGCAAAGCCTTTAACTCTGGGGCCAACGTCCTGACTTTC. Translating gives CASKAFNSGANVLTF. The variable domain in full, completed from reference TRBV5-1 and TRBJ2-6, reads KAGVTQTPRYLIKTRGQQVTLSCSPISGHRSVSWYQQTPGQGLQFLFEYFSETQRNKGNFPGRFSGRQFSNSRSEMNVSTLELGDSALYLCASKAFNSGANVLTFGAGSRLTVL.

This chain links TRBV7-8 with TRBJ1-5, with a possible D match to TRBD1 (5 bases). The V end lost 1 base, the J end lost 7 bases, and 8 bases lay between the germline ends. The CDR3 is 13 amino acids. Germline V CDR1 and CDR2: SGHVS, FQNEAQ. The CDR3 loop is CASSLVGDQPQHF. DNA for the CDR3: TGTGCCAGCAGCTTAGTAGGGGACCAGCCCCAGCATTTT.

The J gene is TRBJ1-1, the V gene TRBV14, with 7 nucleotides matching TRBD1. There are 15 residues in the CDR3. Looked up from germline, CDR1 is SGHDN and CDR2 is FVKESK. V was clipped by 2 bases and J by 1 base; unmatched bases: 4. DNA for the CDR3: TGTGCCAGCAGCCAACACAGGGGCAGGAACACTGAAGCTTTCTTT. Residues: CASSQHRGRNTEAFF.

The V and J genes are TRBV11-1 and TRBJ2-1, with D possibly TRBD2 on 6 matching bases. Germline V gene lookup returns CDR1 SGHAT and CDR2 FQDESV (reference sequence). Trimming stripped 5 bases from V and 8 bases from J, with 13 bases between. This CDR3 is 13 amino acids long. In DNA, the CDR3 is TGTGCCAGCAGCCGCGGGGAGGTCTATGAGCAGTTCTTC. Protein: CASSRGEVYEQFF.

This chain joins TRBV6-5 and TRBJ1-2; TRBD1 matches at 9 bases. CDR3 length equals 16 residues. V was pared by 2 bases and J by 4 bases, with 8 bases of the junction left unmatched. Germline assignment: CDR1 MNHEY and CDR2 SVGAGI. The CDR3 here is CASSYGGTGRGYGYTF. CDR3 nucleotides: TGTGCCAGCAGTTACGGAGGGACAGGGCGAGGCTATGGCTACACCTTC.

The V gene is TRBV7-9, the J gene TRBJ2-1; D not certain. The CDR3 length is 13 residues. Germline V gene sequence: CDR1 SEHNR, CDR2 FQNEAQ (reference sequence). V was pared by 0 bases and J by 3 bases, with 3 bases between. CDR3 nucleotide sequence: TGTGCCAGCAGCTTAGCTATCTACAATGAGCAGTTCTTC. It specifies CASSLAIYNEQFF.